Listed below are T cell receptor beta chains from one sample, sequenced in a study of technical replicates of blood from several donors. Clones were sequenced by immunoSEQ multiplex PCR, and TCRdb holds only the in-frame ones, with some missing. The repertoire holds tens of thousands of clones, with 80% to 90% as singletons. Sequencing used PBMCs. The source is a human donor in good health. Some clones in this sample may be carry-over from other donors' samples. Each CDR3 is given with its conserved first and last residue. Each record gives: CDR3 DNA, CDR3 protein, V gene, clone size, D gene, J gene. The D gene is left open where the match is weak. The size entry is marked missing in some rows and otherwise reads once, few, many or a size class.

TGTGCCATCAGTGAGGTCCCCCGAGGAACTGAAGCTTTCTTT,CAISEVPRGTEAFF,TRBV10-3,-,-,TRBJ1-1
TGTGCCAGCCGCCCGGCCGGACTGTCCTACGAGCAGTACTTC,CASRPAGLSYEQYF,TRBV5-5,once,-,TRBJ2-7
TGTGCCAGCAGTTTATACGGGAATAGCAATCAGCCCCAGCATTTT,CASSLYGNSNQPQHF,TRBV28,-,-,TRBJ1-5
TGTGCCAGCAGCTCTTTGACAGGGCGCTCTGGAAACACCATATATTTT,CASSSLTGRSGNTIYF,TRBV5-6,-,TRBD1,TRBJ1-3
TGTGCCAGCAGTGGAGCCGGGACAGGGAATCGTAATGGCTACACCTTC,CASSGAGTGNRNGYTF,TRBV6-1,-,TRBD1,TRBJ1-2
TGTGCCAGCAGTGAAGGGGGGGGCCTCAGAAATGGCTACACCTTC,CASSEGGGLRNGYTF,TRBV6-1,-,-,TRBJ1-2
TGTGCCAGCAGGGACAGGAGCTACGAGCAGTACTTC,CASRDRSYEQYF,TRBV27,-,TRBD1,TRBJ2-7
TGTGCCAGCAGCCGGGACAGGTCCTACGAGCAGTACTTC,CASSRDRSYEQYF,TRBV5-8,-,TRBD1,TRBJ2-7
TGTGCCAGCAGTGACAGGGGCACCGGGGAGCTGTTTTTT,CASSDRGTGELFF,TRBV6-4,once,-,TRBJ2-2
TGTGCCAGCAGCGCCGGCGGGGTGCGGGAGACCCAGTACTTC,CASSAGGVRETQYF,TRBV7-3,-,-,TRBJ2-5
TGTGCCAGCAGGGGACAGGGGAGTGAAAAACTGTTTTTT,CASRGQGSEKLFF,TRBV6-1,-,TRBD1,TRBJ1-4
TGTGCCAGCAGGGCCTCTGGGGCCAACGTCCTGACTTTC,CASRASGANVLTF,TRBV7-8,-,-,TRBJ2-6
TGCGCCAGCAGCTTTACCGGACAGGGCAGCTCTGGGGCCAACGTCCTGACTTTC,CASSFTGQGSSGANVLTF,TRBV5-1,-,TRBD1,TRBJ2-6
TGTGCCAGCAGAGAATCAGGGATTTATAGCAATCAGCCCCAGCATTTT,CASRESGIYSNQPQHF,TRBV2,many,-,TRBJ1-5
TGCGCCAGCAGCACTGGACAGGGGTCCGGGGAGCTGTTTTTT,CASSTGQGSGELFF,TRBV5-1,-,TRBD1,TRBJ2-2
TGTGCCAGCAGCATGTTACAGGGTGGCGGCTACACCTTC,CASSMLQGGGYTF,TRBV7-2,-,-,TRBJ1-2
TGCGGCCCAAGGAGCGCAGATACGCAGTATTTT,CGPRSADTQYF,TRBV20-1,-,-,TRBJ2-3
TGTGCCAGCAGCCTGAGGACTCTAGGCACAGATACGCAGTATTTT,CASSLRTLGTDTQYF,TRBV7-8,-,-,TRBJ2-3
TGTGCCAGCAGCCAAGGAGGGGTAGCGGGAGGGCGAGAGACCCAGTACTTC,CASSQGGVAGGRETQYF,TRBV4-2,-,TRBD2,TRBJ2-5
TGCGCCAGCAGCCTGCTAGCGGGGGAGACCTACGAGCAGTACTTC,CASSLLAGETYEQYF,TRBV5-1,-,TRBD2,TRBJ2-7
TGTGCCAGCTCACCATCCAAACAAGAGACCCAGTACTTC,CASSPSKQETQYF,TRBV18,-,-,TRBJ2-5
TGCGCCAGCAGCTTGGCCGATGGCAGGGGGCGCCCGGGGGAAAAACTGTTTTTT,CASSLADGRGRPGEKLFF,TRBV5-1,-,TRBD1,TRBJ1-4
TGTGCCAGCAGCGTAAATCCCAACAATGAGCAGTTCTTC,CASSVNPNNEQFF,TRBV9,-,-,TRBJ2-1
TGTGCCAGCAGTGAGGGGGCAGGATGGAATTCACCCCTCCACTTT,CASSEGAGWNSPLHF,TRBV6-4,-,-,TRBJ1-6
TGCGCCAGCAGCTTGGGGGCAGGCCGGGAGACCCAGTACTTC,CASSLGAGRETQYF,TRBV5-1,-,-,TRBJ2-5
TGTGCCAGCAGTCCCGTGGGACAGTCTACCTCCTACGAGCAGTACTTC,CASSPVGQSTSYEQYF,TRBV27,few,TRBD1,TRBJ2-7
TGCGCCAGCAGCCAAGAACGGGATTCAACCTTAGGGGAGACCCAGTACTTC,CASSQERDSTLGETQYF,TRBV4-1,-,-,TRBJ2-5
TGCGCCAGCAGCGGGACTAGCGGGAGAGCTTACAATGAGCAGTTCTTC,CASSGTSGRAYNEQFF,TRBV5-1,-,TRBD2,TRBJ2-1